Below, 7 T cell receptor beta chains from the same sample are listed, as sequenced in a study of graft-versus-host responses after intestinal transplantation. This table comes from immunoSEQ multiplex PCR, and its TCRdb copy is limited to in-frame clones, with some not included. The sample shows about 54,000 clones, roughly 89% of them seen only once. The specimen comprised PBMCs, sampled roughly 95 weeks after intestinal transplant. The receptor source for this set is a human patient who received an intestinal transplant, so some T cells may come from the graft donor.

The chain has TRBV7-8 and TRBJ2-1, with 8 bases matching TRBD2. The CDR3 is 15 residues long. Germline V gene data show CDR1 as SGHVS and CDR2 as FQNEAQ. Losses at the gene ends were 3 bases for V and 4 bases for J; bases not matched to a gene: 5. CDR3 sequence (DNA): TGTGCCAGCAGCTTCGGACTAGCCGATTACAATGAGCAGTTCTTC. Its protein product is CASSFGLADYNEQFF. Based on the CDR3 plus reference TRBV7-8 and TRBJ2-1, the full variable domain is GAGVSQSPRYKVAKRGQDVALRCDPISGHVSLFWYQQALGQGPEFLTYFQNEAQLDKSGLPSDRFFAERPEGSVSTLKIQRTQQEDSAVYLCASSFGLADYNEQFFGPGTRLTVL.

The chain couples TRBV19 to TRBJ2-3; TRBD2 aligns across 9 bases. The CDR3 is 15 amino acids. V shed 7 bases and J 1 base; nucleotides not matched to a gene: 6. CDR1 LNHDA and CDR2 SQIVND come from the germline V gene (reference sequence). CDR3 region: CASNLRGGGTDTQYF. The CDR3 DNA reads as TGTGCCAGTAACCTGCGGGGGGGCGGCACAGATACGCAGTATTTT. Full variable domain (remainder filled in from reference TRBV19 and TRBJ2-3): DGGITQSPKYLFRKEGQNVTLSCEQNLNHDAMYWYRQDPGQGLRLIYYSQIVNDFQKGDIAEGYSVSREKKESFPLTVTSAQKNPTAFYLCASNLRGGGTDTQYFGPGTRLTVL.

This rearrangement joins TRBV4-2 to TRBJ2-7; tentative D call: TRBD2 (6 bases). This CDR3 comprises 15 residues. V lost 0 bases and J 2 bases, leaving 11 bases between the germline ends. The germline V gene encodes CDR1 LGHNA and CDR2 YNFKEQ. The CDR3 sequence: CASSQDWSGAYEQYF. DNA for the CDR3: TGTGCCAGCAGCCAAGACTGGTCGGGGGCCTACGAGCAGTACTTC.

This clone was recorded only once. V gene TRBV9 combines with J gene TRBJ2-1; 7 positions match TRBD1. Germline assignment: CDR1 SGDLS and CDR2 YYNGEE. The CDR3 runs to 12 residues. The ends lost 5 bases at V and 10 bases at J; junction bases unmatched: 6. CDR3 amino acids: CASSPQGLEQFF. In nucleotides, the CDR3 is TGTGCCAGCAGTCCACAGGGGTTGGAGCAGTTCTTC.

The chain couples TRBV4-1 to TRBJ1-5; D is possibly TRBD1 (6 bases). With 4 bases removed from V and 4 bases from J, the gap between germline ends came to 11 bases. Germline-derived CDR1 and CDR2 are MGHRA and YSYEKL. There are 14 residues in the CDR3. The CDR3 protein is CASSPPQGNQPQHF. The CDR3 coding sequence is TGCGCCAGCAGCCCACCACAGGGAAATCAGCCCCAGCATTTT.

The chain employs TRBV6-1 and TRBJ1-2; a weak D match, TRBD1 (6 bases). Trimming removed 6 bases from V and 2 bases from J, with 13 bases in between. The CDR3 covers 14 residues. Germline lookup yields CDR1 MNHNS and CDR2 SASEGT. CDR3 protein: CASSPRTENYGYTF. CDR3 nucleotides: TGTGCCAGCAGCCCCAGGACAGAAAACTATGGCTACACCTTC.

The chain couples TRBV10-3 to TRBJ1-1; D is unresolved. Germline loops: CDR1 ENHRY, CDR2 SYGVKD. CDR3 length: 12 residues. V lost 10 bases, J lost 0 bases, and 9 bases lay in between. The CDR3 protein is CATGEMNTEAFF. The DNA of the CDR3 is TGTGCCACCGGAGAGATGAACACTGAAGCTTTCTTT.